This record concerns one T cell receptor (beta chain) sequence. The antigen remains undetermined. These data come from a study of beta chain features in type 1 diabetes. Overall study results and limits: A greater similarity of naive, central memory and Treg TCRB repertoires was seen among patients than among healthy donors. The study found fewer insertions and more deletions at VDJ junctions in type 1 diabetes patients.

Sorting gave populations that all exceeded 98% purity. Since all of the isolated RNA was reverse transcribed, expressed TCRB transcripts were what got sequenced. The repertoire was sequenced with immunoSEQ multiplex PCR; TCRdb's copy has only in-frame clones and lacks some. This table has about 290,000 clones, approximately 8.1% appearing once. The sample comprised central memory CD4+ T cells from blood. The sequence came from a young woman in good health.

CDR3 nucleotides: TGTGCCAGCAGCACTGGGGTAGGGACGGTCGAAGCTTTCTTT. Its translation is CASSTGVGTVEAFF. The J gene is TRBJ1-1, the V gene TRBV2, with a possible D match to TRBD1 (5 bases). The V gene's germline CDR1 is SNHLY and CDR2 FYNNEI. V shed 6 bases and J shed 8 bases, with 19 bases lying between them. This CDR3 comprises 14 residues.